The rows below give T cell receptor beta chains drawn from one sample of a study of identifying expanded T cells in peripheral blood. Profiling relied on immunoSEQ multiplex PCR, and the TCRdb table lists in-frame clones only, not all of them. The repertoire consists of 70,000 or so clones, with 85% to 90% occurring once and the leading ten covering 3% to 4%. The sequenced material came from blood. The source is a person between 18 and 75 years old in good health. The CDR3 runs from the conserved cysteine through the conserved F or W. A D gene is named only where the DNA matches it firmly. Size values are once, few and many counts, or a class for expanded clones, and some rows have none.

v_gene	d_gene	abundance	j_gene	CDR3aa	CDR3nt
TRBV28	-	-	TRBJ2-7	CASRNWRTTYEQYF	TGTGCCAGCAGAAATTGGCGGACTACCTACGAGCAGTACTTC
TRBV4-3	TRBD1	-	TRBJ2-7	CASSQGAGTGAYEQYF	TGCGCCAGCAGCCAAGGGGCCGGGACAGGCGCTTACGAGCAGTACTTC
TRBV6-6	-	-	TRBJ1-1	CASSLSTEAFF	TGTGCCAGCAGTTTAAGCACTGAAGCTTTCTTT
TRBV7-2	-	once	TRBJ2-7	CASGSVEQYF	TGTGCCAGCGGATCGGTCGAGCAGTACTTC
TRBV18	TRBD1	-	TRBJ2-7	CASSRNVGQGTSYEQYF	TGTGCCAGCTCACGAAACGTGGGACAGGGGACCTCCTACGAGCAGTACTTC
TRBV7-2	-	-	TRBJ2-7	CASTVDRYEQYF	TGTGCCAGCACCGTAGACCGCTACGAGCAGTACTTC
TRBV4-1	-	-	TRBJ2-7	CASSQERMGYYEQYF	TGCGCCAGCAGCCAAGAGAGGATGGGGTACTACGAGCAGTACTTC
TRBV14	-	once	TRBJ2-1	CASSQVPKDQFF	TGTGCCAGCAGCCAAGTCCCGAAGGACCAGTTCTTC
TRBV28	-	-	TRBJ1-6	CASSFEGRSPLHF	TGTGCCAGCAGTTTCGAGGGGCGTTCACCCCTCCACTTT
TRBV6-1	TRBD1	-	TRBJ2-7	CASSVSTGGNYEQYF	TGTGCCAGCAGTGTCTCGACAGGGGGGAACTACGAGCAGTACTTC
TRBV6-5	TRBD1	-	TRBJ1-5	CASSYTGAGNQPQHF	TGTGCCAGCAGTTACACAGGGGCGGGCAATCAGCCCCAGCATTTT
TRBV19	TRBD1	-	TRBJ1-2	CASSIRQGYGYTF	TGTGCCAGTAGTATCAGACAGGGATATGGCTACACCTTC
TRBV4-3	TRBD2	-	TRBJ2-5	CASSQGTSGRAGETQYF	TGCGCCAGCAGCCAGGGGACTAGCGGGAGGGCCGGTGAGACCCAGTACTTC
TRBV11-3	-	-	TRBJ2-1	CASSLAGALYEQFF	TGTGCCAGCAGCTTAGCGGGAGCATTGTATGAGCAGTTCTTC
TRBV10-3	TRBD2	once	TRBJ2-1	CAIRESGGASYNEQFF	TGTGCCATCAGGGAAAGCGGGGGGGCTTCCTACAATGAGCAGTTCTTC
TRBV19	-	-	TRBJ1-2	CASSGREMIYGYTF	TGTGCCAGTAGCGGCAGGGAAATGATCTATGGCTACACCTTC
TRBV7-2	-	few	TRBJ2-3	CAYRGSTDTQYF	TGTGCCTACCGCGGGAGCACAGATACGCAGTATTTT
TRBV4-1	-	few	TRBJ2-5	CASSQLMPGLGQETQYF	TGCGCCAGCAGCCAACTAATGCCGGGACTGGGCCAAGAGACCCAGTACTTC
TRBV5-1	TRBD2	-	TRBJ2-1	CASSLERTSGERNEQFF	TGCGCCAGCAGCTTAGAAAGGACTAGCGGGGAGCGAAATGAGCAGTTCTTC
TRBV30	-	-	TRBJ1-2	CALTGSYGYTF	TGTGCCCTTACAGGCTCCTATGGCTACACCTTC
TRBV9	TRBD2	-	TRBJ2-1	CASSVGRGLGENEQFF	TGTGCCAGCAGCGTAGGGAGGGGACTAGGGGAAAATGAGCAGTTCTTC
TRBV7-2	-	-	TRBJ1-5	CASSPGAGQPQHF	TGTGCCAGCAGCCCCGGCGCGGGTCAGCCCCAGCATTTT
TRBV18	TRBD1	once	TRBJ2-4	CASSRGTGGQNIQYF	TGTGCCAGCTCACGCGGGACAGGGGGCCAAAACATTCAGTACTTC
TRBV19	TRBD2	once	TRBJ2-2	CATLAGVGTGELFF	TGTGCCACCTTAGCGGGGGTCGGCACCGGGGAGCTGTTTTTT
TRBV28	TRBD1	-	TRBJ1-4	CASSLKTGANEKLFF	TGTGCCAGCAGTTTAAAGACAGGGGCTAATGAAAAACTGTTTTTT
TRBV7-2	TRBD2	-	TRBJ2-5	CASSPAALLAGGVETQYF	TGTGCCAGCAGCCCAGCAGCCCTACTAGCGGGAGGGGTGGAGACCCAGTACTTC
TRBV6-1	TRBD2	-	TRBJ2-7	CASSARLAGGSYEQYF	TGTGCCAGCAGTGCCCGACTAGCGGGGGGCTCCTACGAGCAGTACTTC
TRBV21-1	-	-	TRBJ1-3	CASSKALYSFLPFSGNTIYF	TGTGCCAGCAGCAAAGCGCTATACAGTTTCCTTCCCTTCTCTGGAAACACCATATATTTT
TRBV7-2	-	-	TRBJ2-2	CASSLKGRGQNGELFF	TGTGCCAGCAGCTTAAAAGGGAGAGGACAGAACGGGGAGCTGTTTTTT
TRBV28	TRBD1	-	TRBJ1-6	CASSGPGQGVRSPLHF	TGTGCCAGCAGTGGCCCGGGACAGGGGGTTCGATCACCCCTCCACTTT
TRBV27	-	-	TRBJ2-5	CASNDAWTPRTQYF	TGTGCCAGCAATGACGCATGGACCCCCAGGACCCAGTACTTC
TRBV15	TRBD2	once	TRBJ2-7	CATSREVTSAVEQYF	TGTGCCACCAGCAGAGAGGTTACTAGCGCTGTCGAGCAGTACTTC
TRBV5-1	-	-	TRBJ2-7	CASSSTGSSSYEQYF	TGCGCCAGCAGCTCCACAGGATCAAGCTCCTACGAGCAGTACTTC
TRBV18	TRBD2	-	TRBJ2-5	CASSPGLAVETQYF	TGTGCCAGCTCCCCCGGACTAGCGGTAGAGACCCAGTACTTC
TRBV2	TRBD1	-	TRBJ1-2	CASSGDRGNLNGYTF	TGTGCCAGCAGTGGGGACAGGGGAAATCTTAATGGCTACACCTTC
TRBV6-1	-	-	TRBJ2-2	CASSEMVTGELFF	TGTGCCAGCAGTGAAATGGTAACCGGGGAGCTGTTTTTT
TRBV6-6	-	-	TRBJ2-2	CASRTDRAGELFF	TGTGCCAGCAGGACCGACAGAGCCGGGGAGCTGTTTTTT
TRBV5-6	-	few	TRBJ1-1	CASSFRAGATEAFF	TGTGCCAGCAGCTTCAGGGCAGGGGCCACTGAAGCTTTCTTT
TRBV10-1	TRBD2	-	TRBJ2-2	CASPGTSRSGELFF	TGCGCCAGCCCAGGGACTAGTAGGTCCGGGGAGCTGTTTTTT
TRBV27	-	few	TRBJ1-2	CASSLHFGDGYGYTF	-
TRBV19	TRBD2	-	TRBJ2-3	CASSPTSGGAIDTQYF	TGTGCCAGTAGTCCGACTAGCGGGGGGGCCATAGATACGCAGTATTTT
TRBV7-9	-	-	TRBJ2-2	CASSLGSPATGELFF	TGTGCCAGCAGCTTAGGGAGCCCCGCGACCGGGGAGCTGTTTTTT
TRBV19	-	-	TRBJ2-1	CASSEPGPYNEQFF	TGTGCCAGTAGCGAGCCCGGCCCCTACAATGAGCAGTTCTTC
TRBV29-1	-	-	TRBJ2-7	CSVGRGGFYEQYF	TGCAGCGTTGGTAGGGGGGGCTTCTACGAGCAGTACTTC
TRBV7-2	TRBD1	-	TRBJ1-5	CASSRTGDSRQPQHF	TGTGCCAGCAGCCGGACAGGGGACAGTCGTCAGCCCCAGCATTTT
TRBV7-2	TRBD2	-	TRBJ2-7	CASSLLAGETEQYF	TGTGCCAGCAGCTTACTAGCGGGAGAAACCGAGCAGTACTTC